This TCR beta chain is from a study of CD8+ T cells in alopecia areata. Study details: Those treated were given oral tofacitinib at 5 to 10 mg twice daily. It was 6 to 18 months of tofacitinib, and then there were 6 months off drug.

CDR1 is SQVTM, CDR2 ANQGSEA, per germline. The ends were cut back, 8 bases at V and 0 bases at J, with 17 bases in the middle. The CDR3 spans 15 residues. In its sample, this clone was seen a few times. Investigators isolated RNA and reverse transcribed it into cDNA to act as the sequencing template. The method was immunoSEQ multiplex PCR; TCRdb's version includes in-frame clones alone and lacks a portion of them. Here the sample spans approximately 150,000 clones, more than 45% being singletons. The gene calls are TRBV29-1 and TRBJ2-1, with D possibly matching TRBD2 (6 bases). The sequenced material came from CD4+ T cells sorted from blood. The TCR originated in a human donor with alopecia areata. The CDR3 DNA reads TGCAGCACCGGGACTCCGGGCGGCTCCTACAATGAGCAGTTCTTC. It encodes CSTGTPGGSYNEQFF.